The T cell receptor beta chain described here comes from a study of OX40 agonist ivuxolimab in advanced cancers. Study information: A diagnosis of hepatocellular carcinoma, melanoma, renal cell or head and neck cancer was present in dose-escalation patients. General study points: Averaged across samples, CD8+ T cells carried more expanded clones than CD4+ did.

V trimming: 0 bases; J trimming: 8 bases; junction bases outside the gene matches: 2. The CDR3 covers 15 residues. Germline CDR1 MNHEY, CDR2 SMNVEV (reference sequence). Turning to this clone: Its antigen is currently unknown.

Only in-frame clones appear in the TCRdb table, and some are missing; sequencing was by immunoSEQ multiplex PCR. The data show around 50,000 clones, more than 80% seen once. The chain couples TRBV27 to TRBJ1-6; 9 nucleotides align to TRBD1. The sample was CD4+ or CD8+ T cells sorted from blood, taken in a trial of the OX40 agonist ivuxolimab. This receptor was obtained from an adult with an advanced solid tumor such as melanoma, head and neck, liver or kidney cancer. CDR3 in amino acids: CASSLSGQGYSPLHF. The CDR3 DNA sequence: TGTGCCAGCAGTTTATCGGGACAGGGCTATTCACCCCTCCACTTT.